A single sample is the source of the 3 T cell receptor beta chains below, sequenced in a study of control samples from healthy donors and cancer patients. Some clones are missing from TCRdb's copy, which holds only in-frame ones; the method was immunoSEQ multiplex PCR. Its table lists around 190,000 clones. Material for sequencing was blood. The receptors here all came from a woman in her twenties or thirties in good health.

Concerning this clone: This sample also contains other DNA sequences that code for the same CDR3. The chain employs TRBV7-3 and TRBJ2-3; the D is unclear. V was trimmed by 0 bases and J by 1 base, leaving 5 bases between them. Germline V lookup: CDR1 SGHTA, CDR2 FQGTGA. The CDR3 is made up of 14 amino acids. CDR3 residues: CASSLTGGTDTQYF. The CDR3 coding sequence is TGTGCCAGCAGCTTAACGGGCGGCACAGATACGCAGTATTTT.

V is TRBV28 and J is TRBJ1-1, with no clear D. CDR3 length: 13 amino acids. The germline V gene has CDR1 MDHEN and CDR2 SYDVKM. Trimming shortened V by 3 bases and J by 4 bases, and 9 bases separated the two germline ends. Here the CDR3 reads CASSFEGSTEAFF. CDR3 DNA: TGTGCCAGCAGTTTTGAGGGTTCCACTGAAGCTTTCTTT.

This chain uses TRBV6-5 with TRBJ1-2; no clear D. The CDR3 runs 13 residues. V lost 2 bases and J 5 bases, leaving 9 bases between the germline ends. Looked up from germline, CDR1 is MNHEY and CDR2 is SVGAGI. The CDR3 coding sequence is TGTGCCAGCAGTTACGATGGGTTTTATGGCTACACCTTC. Translation gives CASSYDGFYGYTF.